A single sample is the source of the 14 T cell receptor beta chains below, sequenced in a study of Graves' ophthalmopathy and Graves' hyperthyroidism (dated by TCRdb to the late 2010s). Sequenced using an Illumina HiSeq 2000. For repertoire sequencing, TCR beta CDR3 regions were amplified from RNA transcripts. The first round was an RT-PCR using HTBI primers with the Qiagen OneStep RT-PCR kit, and this first round was followed by a second-round multiplex PCR, then size selection and purification. TCRdb reworked the public reads: Q25 trimming with fastp, MiXCR clone assembly, productive beta chains retained. Each CDR3 protein gets just one entry, which takes the most common genes and DNA from the rows behind it. The sample profile shows nearly 400,000 distinct CDR3 sequences; 18% of them were found once. The ten top clones hold roughly 1.6% of the sample. The specimen was peripheral blood. These receptors were collected from a woman younger than 30 with Graves' ophthalmopathy. Donor details come from another sample of the same person, matched by shared clones.

This clonotype was recorded at least ten times. The chain has TRBV2 and TRBJ1-1; 9 nucleotides align to TRBD1. Germline CDR1 and CDR2: SNHLY and FYNNEI. This CDR3 region has 12 residues. The trim removed 4 bases at V and 12 bases at J, leaving 6 bases unmatched. The CDR3 nucleotides are TGTGCCAGCAGTGGGGACAGGGCCTCTACTTTCTTT. It codes for CASSGDRASTFF.

This clonotype was seen ten or more times. The rearrangement uses TRBV12-3 or TRBV12-4 and TRBJ1-1, with no clear D. V lost 4 bases and J 7 bases, leaving 19 bases between the germline ends. CDR3 size: 15 residues. This CDR3 is CASSWSAGVAGEAFF. The CDR3 DNA reads TGTGCCAGCAGTTGGTCCGCCGGGGTTGCGGGTGAAGCTTTCTTT.

This clonotype was recorded many times. V is TRBV4-3 and J is TRBJ2-5, with 11 nucleotides matching TRBD1. V lost 2 bases, J lost 5 bases, and 10 bases stayed unmatched. The CDR3 consists of 17 residues. CDR1 is LGHNA and CDR2 is YSLEER in the germline V gene. CDR3 bases: TGCGCCAGCAGCCAATCATGGGACAGGGGGTCATGGGAGACCCAGTACTTC. This codes for CASSQSWDRGSWETQYF.

The table lists this clonotype with a few counts. This chain links TRBV6-1 with TRBJ2-5, with 7 bases aligning to TRBD2. CDR1 and CDR2 from the germline V gene are MNHNS and SASEGT. V dropped 6 bases and J dropped 2; count of bases not matched to a gene: 9. The CDR3 extends over 15 amino acids. DNA for the CDR3: TGTGCCAGCAGCCCGAAACCGGGACTACAAGAGACCCAGTACTTC. Protein: CASSPKPGLQETQYF.

This clonotype has at least ten counts. The V and J genes are TRBV6-2 or TRBV6-3 and TRBJ2-7; 12 positions match TRBD2. The CDR3 is made up of 16 amino acids. The germline gives CDR1 MNHEY, CDR2 SVGEGT. V lost 2 bases to trimming and J lost 2 bases; unmatched junction nucleotides: 4. The CDR3 spells CASSYLGTSGPYEQYF. CDR3 coding DNA: TGTGCCAGCAGTTACCTTGGGACTAGCGGGCCCTACGAGCAGTACTTC.

CDR3 DNA: TGCGCCAGCAGCCACGACCCCCCAGGGGGCACCGGGGAGCTGTTTTTT. It translates to CASSHDPPGGTGELFF. This chain uses TRBV4-3 with TRBJ2-2; 7 bases line up with TRBD1. Trimming removed 3 bases from V and 4 bases from J; junction bases left unmatched: 8. This CDR3 is built from 16 residues. The germline V gene has CDR1 LGHNA and CDR2 YSLEER.

The rearrangement links TRBV20-1 to TRBJ1-1, with 8 nucleotides matching TRBD1. This CDR3 is built from 13 residues. CDR1 is DFQATT, CDR2 SNEGSKA, per germline (reference sequence). The trim removed 3 bases at V and 4 bases at J, leaving 4 bases unmatched. CDR3 region: CSARGDRSTEAFF. The DNA of the CDR3 is TGCAGTGCTAGGGGGGACAGGAGCACTGAAGCTTTCTTT.

This clonotype has a single count. V usage is TRBV12-3 or TRBV12-4 and J usage is TRBJ2-2, with D unclear. The CDR3 extends over 15 amino acids. Trimming removed 0 bases from V and 3 bases from J, with 8 bases in between. CDR3 in amino acids: CASSLAHGYTGELFF. For the CDR3, the DNA is TGTGCCAGCAGTTTAGCGCACGGATACACCGGGGAGCTGTTTTTT.

This clonotype has at least ten counts. A single base separates this from a much larger clone, so it may be a read error. The chain has TRBV6-1 and TRBJ2-7, with D possibly TRBD1 on 8 matching bases. CDR1 is MNHNS and CDR2 is SASEGT in the germline V gene. The CDR3 spans 13 residues. CDR3 region: CATKQGGSYERYF. DNA for the CDR3: TGTGCCACCAAACAGGGGGGGTCCTACGAGCGGTACTTC.

This clonotype was seen only a few times. This chain connects TRBV18 to TRBJ1-5, with 7 bases matching TRBD1. This CDR3 contains 17 residues. The V and J ends lost 5 bases and 2 bases, in that order; junction bases with no gene match: 12. Per the germline V gene, CDR1 is KGHSH and CDR2 is LQKENI. Here the CDR3 DNA reads TGTGCCAGCTCAGCGATAGGGCAGGGGGGCGGCAATCAGCCCCAGCATTTT. This sequence encodes CASSAIGQGGGNQPQHF.

This clonotype was counted many times. The V call is TRBV24-1, the J call TRBJ2-2; TRBD1 agrees at 8 bases. The germline V gene encodes CDR1 KGHDR and CDR2 SFDVKD. This CDR3 has 19 amino acids. The V gene end was trimmed by 1 base and the J gene end by 3 bases; junction bases not matched to a gene: 12. DNA for the CDR3: TGTGCCACCAGTGATTTCGGGACAGGTCGCGCCCGGGACACCGGGGAGCTGTTTTTT. Its translation is CATSDFGTGRARDTGELFF.

In this sample, this clonotype turned up many times. This rearrangement joins TRBV29-1 to TRBJ2-7, with 7 bases aligning to TRBD2. The CDR3 totals 14 residues. In germline, CDR1 is SQVTM, CDR2 ANQGSEA. V shed 5 bases and J 0 bases; nucleotides not matched to a gene: 7. The CDR3 region is CSVPSGYSSYEQYF. In DNA, the CDR3 is TGCAGCGTTCCTAGCGGATATAGCTCCTACGAGCAGTACTTC.

This clonotype was observed a single time. V gene TRBV27 combines with J gene TRBJ2-7; D assignment may be TRBD1 or TRBD2 (5 bases each). Germline lookup yields CDR1 MNHEY and CDR2 SMNVEV (reference sequence). V was clipped by 6 bases and J by 5 bases, with 14 bases between them. The CDR3 consists of 13 residues. For the CDR3, the DNA is TGTGCCAGCAGCCCTTGGGGGTGGCACGAGCAGTACTTC. Translated: CASSPWGWHEQYF.

In its sample, this clonotype was seen many times. V and J are TRBV12-3 or TRBV12-4 and TRBJ1-2; D ambiguous. The CDR3 contains 15 residues. Trimming took 7 bases from V and 4 from J, leaving 19 bases between them. The CDR3 DNA sequence: TGTGCCAGCACCCTGAAGAGAGGCCTCCTCTATGGCTACACCTTC. It is translated as CASTLKRGLLYGYTF.